The clone carrying this T cell receptor beta chain occurred once. No antigen is known for it. Each donor was nominally healthy when sampled (though unrecorded immune exposures were likely). This specimen comes from a study of cytomegalovirus exposure and HLA in healthy donors. Overall study findings and caveats: Upon later analysis, TCR association rates were observed to vary by HLA locus, being highest for DRB1 and lowest for HLA-C. The authors later found HLA-associated TCR beta chains more clonally expanded than equally common others. Later on, an analysis tied around 17,000 TCR beta sequences to HLA alleles at 0.05 false discovery rate.

Trimming took 0 bases from V and 4 from J, leaving 18 bases between them. From germline, CDR1 is MGHDK and CDR2 SYGVNS. This CDR3 comprises 17 residues. Researchers ran the PCR with 60 Vbeta and 13 Jbeta primers. The table came from immunoSEQ multiplex PCR; TCRdb's copy has only in-frame clones and leaves some out. The table includes fewer than 200,000 clones, about 72% detected once. V gene TRBV25-1 combines with J gene TRBJ2-5, with D perhaps matching TRBD1 (6 bases). Sequenced material: PBMCs. The clonotype was recovered from a girl between 10 and 17 years old in good health and CMV-seronegative. The CDR3 region has the DNA TGTGCCAGCAGTGAATATAACAGGGACCAGCAGGCAGAGACCCAGTACTTC. This codes for CASSEYNRDQQAETQYF.